One sample yielded the 20 T cell receptor beta chains listed below, sequenced in a study of cytomegalovirus exposure and HLA in healthy donors. The study ran its PCR with 60 Vbeta and 13 Jbeta primers. TCRdb's table, derived via immunoSEQ multiplex PCR, lists solely in-frame clones and lacks some. The data contain more than 100,000 clones, approximately 15% of them singletons. The specimen was PBMCs. The receptors here all came from a woman younger than 30 in good health and CMV-seronegative.

This sequence joins TRBV19 and TRBJ2-1, with 10 bases that match TRBD2. Germline loops: CDR1 LNHDA, CDR2 SQIVND (reference sequence). Germline trimming cut 3 bases from V and 5 bases from J; bases unmatched to any gene: 4. This CDR3 is 15 amino acids long. CDR3 DNA sequence: TGTGCCAGTAGTATGGGACTAGCGCTCAACAATGAGCAGTTCTTC. Translation: CASSMGLALNNEQFF. Drawing the rest from reference TRBV19 and TRBJ2-1, the complete variable domain is DGGITQSPKYLFRKEGQNVTLSCEQNLNHDAMYWYRQDPGQGLRLIYYSQIVNDFQKGDIAEGYSVSREKKESFPLTVTSAQKNPTAFYLCASSMGLALNNEQFFGPGTRLTVL.

The chain combines TRBV4-3 with TRBJ2-7, with 7 bases aligning to TRBD1. V shed 2 bases and J 3 bases; nucleotides not matched to a gene: 13. The V gene's germline CDR1 is LGHNA and CDR2 YSLEER. The CDR3 consists of 17 residues. DNA for the CDR3: TGCGCCAGCAGCCAAACTGAATGGACAGGCGCCTACTACGAGCAGTACTTC. It is translated as CASSQTEWTGAYYEQYF.

This clone was seen a few times. DNA of the CDR3: TGTGCCTGTGAACTCTATGGCTACACCTTC. Translation: CACELYGYTF. V and J are TRBV30 and TRBJ1-2; the D is unclear. The V and J ends lost 6 bases and 4 bases respectively, with 6 bases between them. This CDR3 has 10 amino acids. Germline loops: CDR1 GTSNPN, CDR2 SVGIG (reference sequence). Full variable domain (rest looked up from reference TRBV30 and TRBJ1-2): SQTIHQWPATLVQPVGSPLSLECTVEGTSNPNLYWYRQAAGRGLQLLFYSVGIGQISSEVPQNLSASRPQDRQFILSSKKLLLSDSGFYLCACELYGYTFGSGTRLTVV.

This clone was seen only a few times. The chain links TRBV6-1 to TRBJ2-5; D is ambiguous. Trimming pared 4 bases from V and 5 bases from J, leaving 5 bases between. The CDR3 covers 11 residues. Germline V gene sequence: CDR1 MNHNS, CDR2 SASEGT. DNA of the CDR3: TGTGCCAGCAGTGCCTTGGAGACCCAGTACTTC. This codes for CASSALETQYF.

This clone occurred a few times. This chain uses TRBV19 with TRBJ1-1, with D tentatively TRBD1 (5 bases). This CDR3 contains 15 residues. Germline V gives CDR1 LNHDA, CDR2 SQIVND (reference sequence). The germline V and J ends were trimmed by 0 bases and 1 base, with 9 bases remaining between them. The CDR3 reads CASSIDRGKNTEAFF. In DNA, the CDR3 is TGTGCCAGTAGTATAGATCGGGGGAAGAACACTGAAGCTTTCTTT.

The sample holds a few counts of this clone. The chain is built from TRBV5-1 and TRBJ1-6, with 8 bases lining up with TRBD1. The CDR3 runs 16 residues. Germline CDR1 and CDR2: SGHRS and YFSETQ. V shed 1 base and J 6 bases; nucleotides not matched to a gene: 6. CDR3 sequence reads: CASSLSPDRGNSPLHF. In nucleotides, the CDR3 is TGCGCCAGCAGCTTGTCCCCCGACAGGGGTAATTCACCCCTCCACTTT. The whole variable domain, filled in from reference TRBV5-1 and TRBJ1-6, reads KAGVTQTPRYLIKTRGQQVTLSCSPISGHRSVSWYQQTPGQGLQFLFEYFSETQRNKGNFPGRFSGRQFSNSRSEMNVSTLELGDSALYLCASSLSPDRGNSPLHFGNGTRLTVT.

This clone has just a few counts. The rearrangement joins TRBV5-6 to TRBJ1-2; a weak D match, TRBD1 (6 bases). V lost 3 bases and J lost 4, with 16 bases in between. This CDR3 has 15 amino acids. CDR1 and CDR2 (germline): SGHDT, YYEEEE. This CDR3 reads CASSSGWGRSYGYTF. CDR3 DNA sequence: TGTGCCAGCAGCTCTGGATGGGGGCGTAGCTATGGCTACACCTTC.

This clone was detected only a few times. The junction and the germline gene differ at one end; a read error may be behind it. The V gene is TRBV28, the J gene TRBJ1-1; 10 nucleotides align to TRBD1. The length of the CDR3 is 14 residues. Germline V CDR1 and CDR2: MDHEN, SYDVKM. As DNA, the CDR3 is TGTGCCAGCAGACCTCCGGGACAGGGGACTGGAGCTTTCTTT. As protein: CASRPPGQGTGAFF.

This clone turned up a few times. This chain connects TRBV20-1 to TRBJ1-5; 7 positions match TRBD1. This CDR3 has 11 amino acids. V dropped 1 base and J dropped 12; count of bases not matched to a gene: 3. Looked up from germline, CDR1 is DFQATT and CDR2 is SNEGSKA (reference sequence). CDR3 DNA sequence: TGCAGTGCTAGAGCAGGACAGGTCCAGCATTTT. Protein: CSARAGQVQHF.

This clone came up a few times. V gene TRBV10-3 combines with J gene TRBJ2-3, with 8 bases aligning to TRBD2. With 6 bases clipped from V and 1 base from J, the junction kept 6 bases outside the gene matches. Germline V gene lookup returns CDR1 ENHRY and CDR2 SYGVKD. The CDR3 consists of 15 residues. CDR3 region: CAIRLGSGGTDTQYF. CDR3 DNA sequence: TGTGCCATCAGACTCGGTAGCGGGGGCACAGATACGCAGTATTTT.

CDR3 region: CASSLGGLSEQYF. The CDR3 nucleotides are TGTGCCAGCAGTTTGGGGGGGCTCAGCGAGCAGTACTTC. V usage is TRBV27 and J usage is TRBJ2-7; D might be TRBD2 (7 bases). Germline values: CDR1 MNHEY, CDR2 SMNVEV (reference sequence). This CDR3 comprises 13 residues. Trimming removed 3 bases from V and 6 bases from J, with 12 bases in between.

The chain combines TRBV19 with TRBJ2-1, with D unclear. The germline CDR1 and CDR2 sequences are LNHDA and SQIVND (reference sequence). This CDR3 contains 19 residues. V lost 6 bases to trimming and J lost 7 bases, with 31 bases between them. CDR3 coding DNA: TGTGCCAGTAGACACATTCTGGGCCAAGAAGGCAGAGATTGGAATGAGCAGTTCTTC. Translation gives CASRHILGQEGRDWNEQFF.

The rearrangement joins TRBV5-4 to TRBJ2-1; D might be TRBD1 (6 bases). Trimming removed 4 bases from V and 6 bases from J, with 11 bases in between. This CDR3 contains 13 residues. Germline V CDR1 and CDR2: SGHNT, YYREEE (reference sequence). CDR3 region: CASSLQGLNEQFF. In DNA, the CDR3 is TGTGCCAGCAGCCTCCAGGGGCTCAATGAGCAGTTCTTC.

The rearrangement links TRBV7-3 to TRBJ1-1; D perhaps matches TRBD1 (5 bases). Trimming pared 4 bases from V and 1 base from J, leaving 10 bases between. The CDR3 is 14 amino acids. Germline V gene data show CDR1 as SGHTA and CDR2 as FQGTGA. The CDR3 nucleotides read TGTGCCAGCAGCTCAGGGCGGGGGAACACTGAAGCTTTCTTT. Translated: CASSSGRGNTEAFF. Based on the CDR3 plus reference TRBV7-3 and TRBJ1-1, the full variable domain is GAGVSQTPSNKVTEKGKYVELRCDPISGHTALYWYRQSLGQGPEFLIYFQGTGAADDSGLPNDRFFAVRPEGSVSTLKIQRTERGDSAVYLCASSSGRGNTEAFFGQGTRLTVV.

The chain is built from TRBV2 and TRBJ1-1; perhaps TRBD1 as D (6 bases). Germline lookup yields CDR1 SNHLY and CDR2 FYNNEI. CDR3 length equals 14 residues. Trimming pared 8 bases from V and 1 base from J, leaving 14 bases between. This CDR3 is CASGFGTSNTEAFF. In DNA form, the CDR3 reads TGTGCCAGCGGCTTCGGGACATCGAACACTGAAGCTTTCTTT. The complete variable domain, with remaining parts taken from reference TRBV2 and TRBJ1-1, reads EPEVTQTPSHQVTQMGQEVILRCVPISNHLYFYWYRQILGQKVEFLVSFYNNEISEKSEIFDDQFSVERPDGSNFTLKIRSTKLEDSAMYFCASGFGTSNTEAFFGQGTRLTVV.

The rearrangement links TRBV27 to TRBJ2-1, with 8 bases matching TRBD2. V was clipped by 4 bases and J by 7 bases; unmatched bases: 12. Germline values: CDR1 MNHEY, CDR2 SMNVEV (reference sequence). The CDR3 runs 16 residues. The CDR3 is CASSSPAERGWNEQFF. Written as DNA, the CDR3 is TGTGCCAGCAGTTCTCCTGCGGAGCGGGGGTGGAATGAGCAGTTCTTC.

V is TRBV29-1 and J is TRBJ1-1; TRBD1 aligns across 7 bases. The CDR3 runs 14 residues. The junction had 9 bases not matched to a gene; V was cut back by 7 bases and J by 1 base. Looked up from germline, CDR1 is SQVTM and CDR2 is ANQGSEA. The CDR3 spells CSAGQAAGNTEAFF. Here the CDR3 DNA reads TGCAGCGCTGGACAGGCGGCCGGGAACACTGAAGCTTTCTTT.

This clone came up a few times. The chain joins TRBV29-1 to TRBJ2-7; TRBD1 matches 8 bases. V lost 4 bases to trimming and J lost 0 bases; unmatched junction nucleotides: 5. CDR1 SQVTM and CDR2 ANQGSEA come from the germline V gene. This CDR3 has 14 amino acids. CDR3 residues: CSVGGTGGSYEQYF. DNA for the CDR3: TGCAGCGTTGGGGGGACAGGAGGCTCCTACGAGCAGTACTTC.

This clone was seen a handful of times. The CDR3 DNA follows: TGTGCCAGCAGGATCAATTGGGGCCCCACAGATACGCAGTATTTT. Its protein is CASRINWGPTDTQYF. The chain has TRBV27 and TRBJ2-3, with a weak D call TRBD1 (5 bases). In germline, CDR1 is MNHEY, CDR2 SMNVEV (reference sequence). The V gene lost 6 bases and the J gene lost 2 bases, with 15 bases spanning the gap. The CDR3 runs 15 residues.

This clone was detected only a few times. The chain joins TRBV7-2 to TRBJ1-4; D may be TRBD1 (5 bases). CDR3 size: 14 residues. Trimming cost V 1 base and J 8 bases, with 11 bases left between them. CDR1 and CDR2 (germline): SGHTA, FQGNSA. The CDR3, as DNA: TGTGCCAGCAGCTTAGATCGTAACAGGGAAAAACTGTTTTTT. As protein: CASSLDRNREKLFF.